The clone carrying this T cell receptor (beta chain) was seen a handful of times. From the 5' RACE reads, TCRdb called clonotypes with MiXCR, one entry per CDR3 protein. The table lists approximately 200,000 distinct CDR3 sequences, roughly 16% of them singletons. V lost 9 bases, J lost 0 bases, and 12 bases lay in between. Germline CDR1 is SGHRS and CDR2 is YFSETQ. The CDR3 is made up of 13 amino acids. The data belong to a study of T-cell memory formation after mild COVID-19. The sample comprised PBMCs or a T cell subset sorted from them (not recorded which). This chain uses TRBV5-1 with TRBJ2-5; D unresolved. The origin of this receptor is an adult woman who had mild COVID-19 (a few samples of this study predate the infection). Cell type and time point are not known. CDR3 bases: TGCGCCACCTCCCGGGCTTACCAAGAGACCCAGTACTTC. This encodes CATSRAYQETQYF.